This entry features one TCR beta chain sequence. Its antigen is unknown. CDR3 length: 14 residues. V was pared by 4 bases and J by 7 bases, with 16 bases between. The germline V gene encodes CDR1 MDHEN and CDR2 SYDVKM. Generated by immunoSEQ multiplex PCR, the TCRdb table keeps only in-frame clones and is missing some. The table has tens of thousands of clones, under 95% seen once; the top ten hold roughly 5%. This entry belongs to a study of T cell responses to AZD1222 COVID-19 vaccine. Study-wide results and limits: Nearly half of unique spike-specific TCRs reportedly avoided B.1.351 and B.1.1.7 mutated regions. Elevations in Spike-specific TCR breadth and depth followed administration of two AZD1222 doses. Researchers took repertoire samples only after the peak T cell response had come.

The input for sequencing was peripheral blood, taken on day 0 of MenACWY control vaccination. This sequence was found in an adult in good health. The chain links TRBV28 to TRBJ2-5, with D perhaps being TRBD1 or TRBD2 (5 bases each). For the CDR3, the DNA is TGTGCCAGCAGTTCCGGGACGGAACCGGGGACCCAGTACTTC. It is translated as CASSSGTEPGTQYF.